This is a list of T cell receptor beta chains from one sample in a study of a mutant IDH1 vaccine in newly diagnosed glioma. Profiling relied on immunoSEQ multiplex PCR, and the TCRdb table lists in-frame clones only, not all of them. The top ten clones hold around 5% of a sample with approximately 35,000 clones, roughly nine tenths of them seen once. The sequencing used PBMCs, collected from a glioma patient treated with radiotherapy, temozolomide or both. Every receptor here comes from a middle-aged woman with glioma. Each CDR3 is given with its conserved first and last residue. D genes are given only for firm matches. Clone sizes are given selectively: once, few, many, or a class where the clone is expanded.

TRBJ2-5	-	once	TRBV18	CASSPTGIETQYF	TGTGCCAGCTCACCGACGGGGATAGAGACCCAGTACTTC
TRBJ2-3	TRBD1	-	TRBV29-1	CSVVQGSSTDTQYF	TGCAGCGTTGTACAGGGGTCTAGCACAGATACGCAGTATTTT
TRBJ1-2	-	-	TRBV28	CASSLLFSLGGYTF	TGTGCCAGCAGTTTATTATTCTCCTTGGGTGGCTACACCTTC
TRBJ2-7	-	-	TRBV7-8	CASSLEQTSLEYF	TGTGCCAGCAGCTTAGAGCAGACTAGTCTGGAGTACTTC
TRBJ2-1	-	-	TRBV18	CASSDNWNEQFF	TGTGCCAGCTCAGATAACTGGAATGAGCAGTTCTTC
TRBJ2-2	-	-	TRBV7-2	CASNLGPNTGELFF	TGTGCCAGCAACTTAGGGCCTAACACCGGGGAGCTGTTTTTT
TRBJ1-2	-	-	TRBV4-1	CASSLGGSLTPRLTGYTF	TGCGCCAGCAGCCTGGGGGGTTCTCTTACGCCACGACTGACAGGCTACACCTTC
TRBJ1-1	TRBD1	few	TRBV2	CASNAGGAEAFF	TGTGCCAGCAACGCAGGGGGGGCTGAAGCTTTCTTT
TRBJ1-5	-	once	TRBV11-2	CASSLMSGVGQPQHF	TGTGCCAGCAGCTTAATGTCGGGGGTTGGACAGCCCCAGCATTTT
TRBJ2-1	-	-	TRBV9	CASSVDLGSYNEQFF	TGTGCCAGCTCGGTGGACCTGGGCTCCTACAATGAGCAGTTCTTC
TRBJ2-2	-	-	TRBV7-8	CASSLGTAAGELFF	TGTGCCAGCAGCTTAGGGACCGCCGCGGGGGAGCTGTTTTTT
TRBJ2-3	-	-	TRBV29-1	CSVLTGFSPDTQYF	TGCAGCGTGCTAACAGGGTTTTCGCCAGATACGCAGTATTTT
TRBJ2-3	TRBD2	few	TRBV29-1	CSVALAGGIDTQYF	TGCAGCGTTGCGCTAGCGGGAGGGATCGATACGCAGTATTTT
TRBJ2-1	-	medium-sized	TRBV6-5	CASSYVSSGAKEQFF	TGTGCCAGCAGTTACGTCTCGTCTGGGGCTAAGGAGCAGTTCTTC
TRBJ1-4	-	-	TRBV28	CASSFIGQGKEKLFF	TGTGCCAGCAGTTTTATCGGCCAGGGGAAGGAAAAACTGTTTTTT
TRBJ2-7	-	-	TRBV5-1	CVSTTGVGLWGSYEQYF	TGCGTCAGCACCACCGGGGTCGGTCTCTGGGGATCCTACGAGCAGTACTTC
TRBJ2-1	TRBD2	-	TRBV7-8	CASRDDKGLAGGNEQFF	TGTGCCAGCAGAGACGATAAAGGACTAGCGGGGGGGAATGAGCAGTTCTTC
TRBJ1-1	TRBD1	-	TRBV6-6	CASSYPLDRRGTEAFF	TGTGCCAGCAGTTACCCCTTGGACAGGCGGGGGACTGAAGCTTTCTTT
TRBJ1-1	-	-	TRBV2	CASVGGRGTEAFF	TGTGCCAGCGTGGGGGGCAGGGGCACTGAAGCTTTCTTT
TRBJ2-5	TRBD2	-	TRBV7-7	CASSSGLAGGPLQETQYF	TGTGCTAGCAGCTCGGGACTAGCGGGGGGCCCGCTCCAAGAGACCCAGTACTTC
TRBJ1-1	TRBD1	few	TRBV4-2	CASSQGSWTGLAEAFF	TGTGCCAGCAGCCAAGGATCTTGGACAGGACTAGCTGAAGCTTTCTTT
TRBJ1-1	TRBD1	-	TRBV6-5	CASSYGQGATEAFF	TGTGCCAGCAGTTACGGGCAGGGGGCCACTGAAGCTTTCTTT
TRBJ2-7	TRBD1	-	TRBV4-1	CASSQHLGQGNEQYF	TGCGCCAGCAGCCAGCACCTGGGACAGGGAAACGAGCAGTACTTC
TRBJ1-2	-	-	TRBV6-1	CASSAIKENYGYTF	TGTGCCAGCAGTGCCATCAAGGAGAACTATGGCTACACCTTC
TRBJ1-6	-	few	TRBV19	CASSLRSLPSNSPLHF	TGTGCCAGTAGTCTCCGGTCGCTCCCCTCTAATTCACCCCTCCACTTT
TRBJ1-5	-	once	TRBV14	CASSPSSNQPQHF	TGTGCCAGCAGCCCCTCATCCAATCAGCCCCAGCATTTT
TRBJ1-3	TRBD1	-	TRBV7-2	CASRPGTGDGNTIYF	TGTGCCAGCAGGCCGGGGACAGGCGATGGAAACACCATATATTTT
TRBJ1-1	-	-	TRBV18	CASSQVIHQNTEAFF	TGTGCCAGCTCACAGGTCATACACCAGAACACTGAAGCTTTCTTT
TRBJ1-1	-	-	TRBV7-2	CASSLAAGANTEAFF	TGTGCCAGCAGCTTAGCCGCAGGGGCGAACACTGAAGCTTTCTTT
TRBJ2-7	-	-	TRBV5-4	CASSDKQGAYYEQYF	TGTGCCAGCAGCGACAAACAGGGAGCTTACTACGAGCAGTACTTC
TRBJ1-1	-	-	TRBV4-3	CASSQERWGRGREAFF	TGCGCCAGCAGCCAAGAGAGGTGGGGCCGAGGCCGTGAAGCTTTCTTT
TRBJ1-1	-	-	TRBV2	CASASTPNTEAFF	TGTGCCAGCGCGAGCACTCCGAACACTGAAGCTTTCTTT
TRBJ2-6	-	-	TRBV19	CASSSGAAGANVLTF	TGTGCCAGTTCGTCGGGGGCAGCTGGGGCCAACGTCCTGACTTTC
TRBJ1-2	-	-	TRBV6-5	CASSYSKGSNYGYTF	TGTGCCAGCAGTTACTCGAAAGGATCTAACTATGGCTACACCTTC
TRBJ2-1	-	-	TRBV19	CASSSGYGSSYNEQFF	TGTGCCAGTAGTAGTGGATACGGGAGCTCCTACAATGAGCAGTTCTTC
TRBJ2-7	TRBD1	-	TRBV29-1	CSVSRDRPYEQYF	TGCAGCGTTAGCCGGGACAGGCCCTACGAGCAGTACTTC
TRBJ2-7	-	few	TRBV6-6	CASLWGYEQYF	TGTGCCAGCCTGTGGGGGTACGAGCAGTACTTC
TRBJ2-3	TRBD2	-	TRBV2	CASSEWSGGPEDTQYF	TGTGCCAGCAGTGAATGGTCGGGGGGGCCGGAAGATACGCAGTATTTT
TRBJ1-6	-	-	TRBV4-2	CASSQDPGTNSPLHF	TGTGCCAGCAGCCAAGACCCGGGCACGAATTCACCCCTCCACTTT
TRBJ2-2	-	-	TRBV5-1	CASRPQLANTGELFF	TGCGCCAGCAGACCCCAGCTCGCGAACACCGGGGAGCTGTTTTTT
TRBJ1-1	-	-	TRBV6-1	CASKNRGVNTEAFF	TGTGCCAGCAAAAACAGAGGGGTGAACACTGAAGCTTTCTTT
TRBJ1-5	-	-	TRBV19	CASSVGTYGSNQPQHF	TGTGCCAGTAGTGTCGGGACCTACGGTAGCAATCAGCCCCAGCATTTT
TRBJ2-3	-	-	TRBV14	CASSQVSTQYF	TGTGCCAGCAGCCAAGTTAGCACGCAGTATTTT
TRBJ2-1	TRBD2	once	TRBV19	CASSRLAGSNEQFF	TGTGCCAGTAGTCGACTAGCGGGAAGCAATGAGCAGTTCTTC
TRBJ1-2	-	-	TRBV5-4	CASSPDQRPYGYTF	TGTGCCAGCAGTCCCGACCAGAGACCCTATGGCTACACCTTC
TRBJ2-1	-	-	TRBV10-2	CASSLTGVYSYNEQFF	TGCGCCAGCAGTTTAACGGGGGTTTACTCCTACAATGAGCAGTTCTTC